Shown below are 14 T cell receptor beta chains from a single sample sequenced in a study of T cells after yellow fever vaccination (dated by TCRdb to 2018 to 2020). The treatment or condition label, read with the paper, signifies: live attenuated yellow fever vaccine strain. Libraries were built with 5' RACE. The data were produced on an Illumina HiSeq 2500. TCRdb passed the public sequencing reads through fastp at Q25 and MiXCR, retaining productive beta sequences. Each CDR3 protein gets just one entry, which takes the most common genes and DNA from the rows behind it. The sample includes 550,000 to 750,000 distinct CDR3 sequences, with roughly 14% observed a single time. Together, the top ten hold about an eighth of the sample. Here the sequenced sample was PBMCs, taken on the day of the yellow fever booster vaccination. Receptors originate from a man younger than 40 who received the YFV17D yellow fever vaccine.

The chain uses TRBV27 and TRBJ2-7; TRBD2 matches at 11 bases. CDR3 size: 16 residues. V was pared by 5 bases and J by 4 bases, with 10 bases of the junction left unmatched. Germline V gene data show CDR1 as MNHEY and CDR2 as SMNVEV (reference sequence). For the CDR3, the DNA is TGTGCCAGCAGTCCTAGATCCCGACTAGCGGGATACGAGCAGTACTTC. Its translation is CASSPRSRLAGYEQYF.

The J gene is TRBJ2-7, the V gene TRBV7-6; D perhaps matches TRBD1 (5 bases). The CDR3 has 12 residues. Germline V gene sequence: CDR1 SGHVS, CDR2 FNYEAQ. Deletions cut 5 bases from V and 5 bases from J, with 10 bases between. DNA for the CDR3: TGTGCCAGCAGCGGGGCCCTCGACGAGCAGTACTTC. Protein sequence: CASSGALDEQYF.

This clonotype has only a few counts. The rearrangement uses TRBV30 and TRBJ1-2; D remains ambiguous. CDR3 length equals 13 residues. V lost 7 bases to trimming and J lost 0 bases, with 12 bases between them. Germline loops: CDR1 GTSNPN, CDR2 SVGIG (reference sequence). CDR3 sequence (DNA): TGTGCCTTGGAAGAGGGCTCTAACTATGGCTACACCTTC. Translating it yields CALEEGSNYGYTF.

This clonotype was observed a few times. The chain recombines TRBV18 with TRBJ2-1, with a weak D call TRBD1 (6 bases). Trimming removed 3 bases at V and 8 bases at J, with 17 bases between. Germline V CDR1 and CDR2: KGHSH, LQKENI. The CDR3 is 15 amino acids. This CDR3 reads CASSPLRGSGDEQFF. CDR3 nucleotides: TGTGCCAGCTCACCCCTCCGTGGCTCAGGGGATGAGCAGTTCTTC.

J is TRBJ2-3 and V is TRBV5-5; 11 bases match TRBD2. The length of the CDR3 is 16 residues. V lost 3 bases and J lost 2; bases outside the gene matches: 5. Germline CDR1 reads SGHKS; CDR2 reads YYEKEE (reference sequence). CDR3 in amino acids: CASSSLAGVTTDTQYF. The CDR3 coding sequence is TGTGCCAGCAGCTCACTAGCGGGAGTGACCACAGATACGCAGTATTTT.

This clonotype has just a few counts. The rearrangement joins TRBV7-2 to TRBJ2-7; 8 bases align to TRBD1. This CDR3 comprises 16 residues. The V gene end was trimmed by 1 base and the J gene end by 3 bases; junction bases not matched to a gene: 8. In germline, CDR1 is SGHTA, CDR2 FQGNSA. CDR3 amino acids: CASSLDAGTGNYEQYF. The CDR3 DNA reads as TGTGCCAGCAGCTTAGACGCCGGGACAGGCAACTACGAGCAGTACTTC.

For the CDR3, the DNA is TGCAGCGCCTTGACAGGGGAGAAGGCCACAGATACGCAGTATTTT. The encoded protein is CSALTGEKATDTQYF. V usage is TRBV29-1 and J usage is TRBJ2-3, with TRBD1 matching over 8 bases. This CDR3 region has 15 residues. The germline CDR1 and CDR2 sequences are SQVTM and ANQGSEA. The J segment lost 2 bases and the V segment lost 7 bases, leaving 11 bases of the junction unmatched.

This clonotype has just a few counts. V is TRBV24-1 and J is TRBJ2-1; 8 bases agree with TRBD2. CDR1 is KGHDR, CDR2 SFDVKD, per germline. This CDR3 is built from 15 residues. V shed 0 bases, J shed 10 bases, and the junction held 7 bases outside the gene matches. The CDR3 spells CATSDLQGLGSEQFF. The DNA of the CDR3 is TGTGCCACCAGTGATTTGCAGGGACTAGGATCCGAGCAGTTCTTC.

This clonotype was found a few times. This chain uses TRBV5-1 with TRBJ2-1, with 13 bases lining up with TRBD2. There are 16 residues in the CDR3. The ends lost 5 bases at V and 4 bases at J; junction bases unmatched: 6. The germline V gene encodes CDR1 SGHRS and CDR2 YFSETQ. The CDR3 here is CASSGLAGDRYNEQFF. DNA for the CDR3: TGCGCCAGCAGTGGACTAGCGGGAGATCGGTACAATGAGCAGTTCTTC.

The chain employs TRBV18 and TRBJ1-4; 9 bases align to TRBD1. Germline CDR1 and CDR2: KGHSH and LQKENI. The CDR3 spans 14 residues. With 5 bases clipped from V and 6 bases from J, the junction kept 4 bases outside the gene matches. CDR3 bases: TGTGCCAGCTCAGAACAGGGGGCGGATGAAAAACTGTTTTTT. This encodes CASSEQGADEKLFF.

This clonotype turned up a few times. This chain joins TRBV6-2 or TRBV6-3 and TRBJ1-5; D perhaps matches TRBD1 (6 bases). The CDR3 has 15 amino acids. V lost 5 bases, J lost 3 bases, and 14 bases lay in between. CDR1 and CDR2 from the germline V gene are MNHEY and SVGEGT. The CDR3 nucleotides read TGTGCCAGCAGTCACCCGGGACATTTCAATCAGCCCCAGCATTTT. Amino acids: CASSHPGHFNQPQHF.

This clonotype was counted only a few times. The V call is TRBV7-9, the J call TRBJ2-5; D not resolved. The CDR3 is 14 residues long. Germline V gives CDR1 SEHNR, CDR2 FQNEAQ (reference sequence). The V and J ends lost 1 base and 2 bases respectively, with 8 bases between them. This chain's CDR3 is CASSLGNGQETQYF. The CDR3 DNA follows: TGTGCCAGCAGCTTAGGGAACGGACAAGAGACCCAGTACTTC.

The chain has TRBV6-2 or TRBV6-3 and TRBJ2-1; 8 bases line up with TRBD2. The CDR3 runs to 16 residues. The ends lost 2 bases at V and 7 bases at J; junction bases unmatched: 10. Germline V lookup: CDR1 MNHEY, CDR2 SVGEGT. The CDR3 nucleotides read TGTGCCAGCAGTTACCCCACTAGCGGCCGTGGGAATGAGCAGTTCTTC. Translation gives CASSYPTSGRGNEQFF.

This clonotype was detected a few times. The chain joins TRBV28 to TRBJ2-7; perhaps TRBD2 as D (6 bases). The CDR3 covers 14 residues. The germline V and J ends were trimmed by 8 bases and 6 bases, with 20 bases remaining between them. Germline CDR1 reads MDHEN; CDR2 reads SYDVKM. The CDR3, as DNA: TGTGCCAGCCATCCCTTAGGCTCGGGAGTCGAGCAGTACTTC. Its translation is CASHPLGSGVEQYF.